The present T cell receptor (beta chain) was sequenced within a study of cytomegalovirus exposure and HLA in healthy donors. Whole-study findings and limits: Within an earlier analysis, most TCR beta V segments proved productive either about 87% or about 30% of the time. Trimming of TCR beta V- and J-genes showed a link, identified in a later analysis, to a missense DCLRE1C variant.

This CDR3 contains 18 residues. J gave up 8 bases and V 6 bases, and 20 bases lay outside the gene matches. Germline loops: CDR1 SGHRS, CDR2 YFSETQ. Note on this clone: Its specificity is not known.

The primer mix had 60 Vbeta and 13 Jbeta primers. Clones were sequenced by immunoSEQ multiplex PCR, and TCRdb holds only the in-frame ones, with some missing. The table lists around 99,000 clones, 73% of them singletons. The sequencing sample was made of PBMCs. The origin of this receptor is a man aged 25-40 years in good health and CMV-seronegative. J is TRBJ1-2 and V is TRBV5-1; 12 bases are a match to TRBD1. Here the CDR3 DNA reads TGCGCCAGCACTTTCAAACCCGGGACAGGGGGCAAGGTTGGGGGCTACACCTTC. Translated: CASTFKPGTGGKVGGYTF. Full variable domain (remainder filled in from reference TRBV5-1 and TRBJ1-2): KAGVTQTPRYLIKTRGQQVTLSCSPISGHRSVSWYQQTPGQGLQFLFEYFSETQRNKGNFPGRFSGRQFSNSRSEMNVSTLELGDSALYLCASTFKPGTGGKVGGYTFGSGTRLTVV.